These 18 T cell receptor beta chains came from one sample sequenced in a study of identical twins. TCRdb re-called the 5' RACE reads through MiXCR, storing one row per CDR3 protein. The sample holds around 530,000 distinct CDR3 sequences; around 15% are singletons and the top ten take less than 0.5%. The sample also formed part of further work on yellow fever vaccine responses in identical twins.

Sequencing input: CD4+ T cells sorted from blood. These receptors came from a woman younger than 35 in good health.

The chain uses TRBV6-5 and TRBJ2-1; TRBD2 is a possible D gene (6 bases). Trimming took 2 bases from V and 5 from J, leaving 13 bases between them. Germline CDR1 MNHEY, CDR2 SVGAGI. This CDR3 region has 15 residues. The CDR3 DNA reads as TGTGCCAGCAGTTACACCGGGAGTAGCCACAATGAGCAGTTCTTC. Encoded protein: CASSYTGSSHNEQFF.

This clonotype has just a few counts. The chain employs TRBV12-3 or TRBV12-4 and TRBJ2-1, with D unresolved. The CDR3 is 13 residues long. Trimming left V 3 bases short and J 0 bases short, with 3 bases between. As DNA, the CDR3 is TGTGCCAGCAGTTTTAGCTCCTACAATGAGCAGTTCTTC. Its protein is CASSFSSYNEQFF.

The chain couples TRBV6-1 to TRBJ2-7; a weak D match, TRBD2 (6 bases). CDR3 size: 14 residues. V dropped 5 bases and J dropped 3 bases, with 14 bases sitting between them. CDR1 is MNHNS, CDR2 SASEGT, per germline. CDR3 residues: CASSRGIDSYEQYV. The CDR3 DNA sequence: TGTGCCAGCAGTCGGGGGATAGACAGCTACGAGCAGTACGTC.

The chain recombines TRBV4-2 with TRBJ2-7, with 9 positions matching TRBD2. From germline, CDR1 is LGHNA and CDR2 YNFKEQ. This CDR3 contains 16 residues. V lost 0 bases and J lost 3; bases outside the gene matches: 6. This chain's CDR3 is CASSQDFAGGLYEQYF. DNA of the CDR3: TGTGCCAGCAGCCAAGATTTTGCGGGAGGGCTCTACGAGCAGTACTTC.

In its sample, this clonotype was seen a few times. This chain joins TRBV3-1 and TRBJ1-1, with a tentative D call TRBD1 (5 bases). This CDR3 has 14 residues. The germline gives CDR1 LGHDT, CDR2 YNNKEL (reference sequence). V was trimmed by 7 bases and J by 0 bases, leaving 12 bases between them. The CDR3 coding sequence is TGTGCCAGCACCCGGGGGTCCATGAACACTGAAGCTTTCTTT. It encodes CASTRGSMNTEAFF.

This clonotype was picked up a small number of times. The V call is TRBV9, the J call TRBJ2-4; 7 positions agree with TRBD1. This CDR3 region has 12 residues. V dropped 5 bases and J dropped 9; count of bases not matched to a gene: 5. Germline V gives CDR1 SGDLS, CDR2 YYNGEE. The CDR3 is CASSQDRFIQYF. The CDR3 bases are TGTGCCAGCAGTCAGGACAGGTTCATTCAGTACTTC.

The CDR3 is CATSRDVGVSAKNIQYF. CDR3 coding DNA: TGTGCCACCAGCAGAGATGTCGGGGTATCGGCCAAAAACATTCAGTACTTC. This chain links TRBV15 with TRBJ2-4; a weak D match, TRBD2 (5 bases). CDR1 and CDR2 from the germline V gene are LNHNV and YYDKDF (reference sequence). The CDR3 covers 17 residues. The V gene lost 0 bases and the J gene lost 1 base, with 13 bases spanning the gap.

This clonotype was counted only a few times. V is TRBV5-1 and J is TRBJ2-3; 8 nucleotides align to TRBD1. CDR1 SGHRS and CDR2 YFSETQ come from the germline V gene. Losses at the gene ends were 3 bases for V and 4 bases for J; bases not matched to a gene: 7. This CDR3 contains 15 residues. The CDR3 here is CASSSYRGSADTQYF. The DNA of the CDR3 is TGCGCCAGCAGCTCCTACAGGGGGAGTGCAGATACGCAGTATTTT. Full variable domain (rest looked up from reference TRBV5-1 and TRBJ2-3): KAGVTQTPRYLIKTRGQQVTLSCSPISGHRSVSWYQQTPGQGLQFLFEYFSETQRNKGNFPGRFSGRQFSNSRSEMNVSTLELGDSALYLCASSSYRGSADTQYFGPGTRLTVL.

V usage is TRBV14 and J usage is TRBJ2-5; D is undetermined. CDR1 is SGHDN and CDR2 is FVKESK in the germline V gene. V was trimmed by 1 base and J by 1 base, leaving 10 bases between them. The CDR3 sequence is 15 residues long. The CDR3 nucleotides are TGTGCCAGCAGCCAAGGTCGGAGATCCCAAGAGACCCAGTACTTC. Amino acids: CASSQGRRSQETQYF.

This clonotype was seen only once. This rearrangement joins TRBV6-1 to TRBJ2-5; a possible D gene is TRBD2 (6 bases). This CDR3 region has 14 residues. Trimming removed 6 bases at V and 4 bases at J, with 15 bases between. Germline lookup yields CDR1 MNHNS and CDR2 SASEGT. CDR3 in amino acids: CASRTGLGGETQYF. In DNA form, the CDR3 reads TGTGCCAGCAGAACGGGACTGGGAGGAGAGACCCAGTACTTC.

This clonotype showed up just a few times. V is TRBV10-3 and J is TRBJ1-5, with a possible D match to TRBD1 (5 bases). CDR1 is ENHRY, CDR2 SYGVKD, per germline. Trimming took off 8 bases at V and 2 bases at J, with 7 bases between the two ends. This CDR3 comprises 12 residues. This CDR3 is CAIGRGNQPQHF. In nucleotides, the CDR3 is TGTGCCATCGGCAGGGGCAATCAGCCCCAGCATTTT.

This clonotype was seen a handful of times. The chain links TRBV14 to TRBJ1-2; D is unresolved. The V gene lost 9 bases and the J gene lost 0 bases, with 17 bases spanning the gap. The CDR3 contains 15 residues. The germline CDR1 and CDR2 sequences are SGHDN and FVKESK. The CDR3 DNA is TGTGCCAGAGAATGGTACAGTGAAGCTAACTATGGCTACACCTTC. This translates into CAREWYSEANYGYTF.

This clonotype has ten or more counts. The rearrangement links TRBV29-1 to TRBJ2-1; 8 bases are shared with TRBD2. V gave up 5 bases and J gave up 2 bases; unmatched junction bases: 5. CDR3 length: 14 amino acids. Germline loops: CDR1 SQVTM, CDR2 ANQGSEA. In nucleotides, the CDR3 is TGCAGCGTTCTTACTAGCGGAACCTACAATGAGCAGTTCTTC. Its translation: CSVLTSGTYNEQFF.

This rearrangement joins TRBV14 to TRBJ1-1; possible D gene TRBD1, 5 bases. V was clipped by 1 base and J by 7 bases, with 10 bases between them. Germline loops: CDR1 SGHDN, CDR2 FVKESK. The CDR3 totals 13 residues. The CDR3 coding sequence is TGTGCCAGCAGCCAAGGGGGGTCTGGTGAAGCTTTCTTT. As protein: CASSQGGSGEAFF.

This clonotype appeared a few times. This chain connects TRBV19 to TRBJ2-7; D is unclear. The CDR3 contains 14 residues. With 1 base removed from V and 6 bases from J, the gap between germline ends came to 13 bases. The germline CDR1 and CDR2 sequences are LNHDA and SQIVND (reference sequence). The CDR3 is CASSIAAEAGEQYF. CDR3 coding DNA: TGTGCCAGTAGTATAGCGGCCGAGGCAGGCGAGCAGTACTTC.

This clonotype has only a few counts. V usage is TRBV5-1 and J usage is TRBJ2-5; 7 bases match TRBD2. This CDR3 has 14 residues. V was clipped by 3 bases and J by 2 bases; unmatched bases: 4. In germline, CDR1 is SGHRS, CDR2 YFSETQ. The CDR3 DNA is TGCGCCAGCAGCTCGGGACTACTTCAAGAGACCCAGTACTTC. This translates into CASSSGLLQETQYF.

In this sample, this clonotype turned up a few times. The chain uses TRBV5-5 and TRBJ2-3, with 7 bases matching TRBD1. V shed 5 bases, J shed 4 bases, and the junction held 10 bases outside the gene matches. Germline CDR1 and CDR2: SGHKS and YYEKEE (reference sequence). The CDR3 spans 15 residues. CDR3 coding DNA: TGTGCCAGCAGGCCCCGGGACAGAGGCTCAGATACGCAGTATTTT. This gives the protein CASRPRDRGSDTQYF.

J is TRBJ2-1 and V is TRBV27; TRBD2 might be the D (6 bases). The germline V gene encodes CDR1 MNHEY and CDR2 SMNVEV (reference sequence). The CDR3 is made up of 14 amino acids. With 8 bases removed from V and 5 bases from J, the gap between germline ends came to 16 bases. In DNA form, the CDR3 reads TGTGCCAGCGCCTTTCCCGGGAGCGACAATGAGCAGTTCTTC. This codes for CASAFPGSDNEQFF.